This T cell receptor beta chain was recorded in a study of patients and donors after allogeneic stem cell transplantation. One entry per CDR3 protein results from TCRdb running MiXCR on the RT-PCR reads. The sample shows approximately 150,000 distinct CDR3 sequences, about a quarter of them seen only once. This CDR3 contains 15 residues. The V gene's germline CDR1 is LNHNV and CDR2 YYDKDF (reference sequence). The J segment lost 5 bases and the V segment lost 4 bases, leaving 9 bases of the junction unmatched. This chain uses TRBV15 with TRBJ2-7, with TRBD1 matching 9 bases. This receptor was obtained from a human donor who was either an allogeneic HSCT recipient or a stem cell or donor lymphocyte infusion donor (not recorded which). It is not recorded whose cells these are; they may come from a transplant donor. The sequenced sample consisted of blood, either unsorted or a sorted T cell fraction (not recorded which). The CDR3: CATSISDRGSDEQYF. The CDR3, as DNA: TGTGCCACCAGCATCTCAGACAGGGGGTCCGACGAGCAGTACTTC.